One and the same sample provided the 27 T cell receptor beta chains below, sequenced in a study of blood T cells in healthy people across ages. Sample-barcoded 5' priming and a J-beta primer mix drove a second PCR of about 6 to 11 cycles. TCRdb reprocessed the 5' RACE reads via MiXCR and lists one record per CDR3 protein. The profile shows 600,000 to 1,000,000 distinct CDR3 sequences, 55% to 70% of them singletons. Sequencing was carried out using blood. The receptors derive from a man aged 30 to 39 in good health.

The chain carries TRBV29-1 and TRBJ2-4; 7 bases line up with TRBD1. The CDR3 is 12 amino acids. After removal of 6 bases from V and 5 bases from J, the junction contained 4 bases not matched to a gene. Per the germline V gene, CDR1 is SQVTM and CDR2 is ANQGSEA. The CDR3 protein is CSVTGVENIQYF. The CDR3 DNA is TGCAGCGTCACAGGGGTCGAAAACATTCAGTACTTC.

This sequence joins TRBV12-3 or TRBV12-4 and TRBJ2-1, with D tentatively TRBD1 (6 bases). V lost 6 bases and J lost 13, with 19 bases in between. The CDR3 totals 13 residues. The CDR3 loop reads CASSKGVKGEQFF. As DNA, the CDR3 is TGTGCCAGCAGCAAGGGGGTAAAGGGGGAACAGTTCTTC.

The V gene is TRBV29-1, the J gene TRBJ2-1; possible D gene TRBD1, 5 bases. Trimming stripped 7 bases from V and 1 base from J, with 14 bases between. The CDR3 sequence is 14 residues long. CDR1 and CDR2 from the germline V gene are SQVTM and ANQGSEA. The CDR3 loop is CSAAGRVSYNEQFF. The CDR3 coding sequence is TGCAGCGCTGCAGGGCGAGTTTCCTACAATGAGCAGTTCTTC.

V and J are TRBV12-3 or TRBV12-4 and TRBJ2-5; the D is unclear. The V and J ends lost 4 bases and 3 bases respectively, with 12 bases between them. This CDR3 comprises 14 residues. In DNA form, the CDR3 reads TGTGCCAGCAGTTCCCCGGGCAACGAAGAGACCCAGTACTTC. Translation gives CASSSPGNEETQYF.

This chain uses TRBV7-9 with TRBJ2-4; perhaps TRBD1 as D (5 bases). The J call is uncertain, as TRBJ2-5 better fits the DNA end. Germline loops: CDR1 SEHNR, CDR2 FQNEAQ (reference sequence). The CDR3 is 13 amino acids. CDR3 in amino acids: CASSYRNQETQYF. The CDR3 DNA reads as TGTGCCAGCAGCTACAGGAACCAAGAGACCCAGTACTTC.

The chain couples TRBV15 to TRBJ1-5; 8 bases map to TRBD1. This CDR3 spans 15 amino acids. CDR1 and CDR2 (germline): LNHNV, YYDKDF (reference sequence). V was pared by 8 bases and J by 1 base, with 7 bases of the junction left unmatched. CDR3: CATGGQGLSNQPQHF. CDR3 DNA: TGTGCCACCGGCGGACAGGGTCTGAGCAATCAGCCCCAGCATTTT.

The V and J genes are TRBV5-1 and TRBJ2-6; a weak D match, TRBD1 (6 bases). CDR3 length: 15 amino acids. The V gene lost 0 bases and the J gene lost 3 bases, with 7 bases spanning the gap. Germline V gene lookup returns CDR1 SGHRS and CDR2 YFSETQ. The CDR3 coding sequence is TGCGCCAGCAGCTTGGCAGGGGTTGGGGCCAACGTCCTGACTTTC. Protein product: CASSLAGVGANVLTF.

This clonotype has a handful of counts. Written as DNA, the CDR3 is TGCAGTGCTAGGGGGGGGGCGAACGATCCCAATGAGCAGTTCTTC. Translated, it gives CSARGGANDPNEQFF. The chain has TRBV20-1 and TRBJ2-1; TRBD2 might be the D (7 bases). CDR1 is DFQATT, CDR2 SNEGSKA, per germline (reference sequence). The V gene lost 3 bases and the J gene lost 6 bases, with 18 bases spanning the gap. This CDR3 spans 15 amino acids.

This clonotype showed up just a few times. The V gene is TRBV7-2, the J gene TRBJ2-3; D call uncertain. The V end was cut by 2 bases, the J end by 6 bases, with 15 bases between. Germline CDR1 SGHTA, CDR2 FQGNSA. This CDR3 is built from 15 residues. CDR3 in DNA: TGTGCCAGCAGCTTACTGCCCGCGAGCAGGGATACGCAGTATTTT. Translation: CASSLLPASRDTQYF.

The chain carries TRBV5-1 and TRBJ2-7; D possibly uses TRBD1 or TRBD2 (7 bases each). The end of the DNA fits TRBJ2-5 better, so the J call may be wrong. The CDR3 is 14 residues long. Germline V gives CDR1 SGHRS, CDR2 YFSETQ. CDR3 amino acids: CASSSPGGEETQYF. The CDR3 bases are TGCGCCAGCAGCTCCCCAGGGGGGGAAGAGACCCAGTACTTC.

The chain is built from TRBV29-1 and TRBJ1-2; maybe TRBD1 (5 bases). CDR3 length equals 14 residues. V lost 7 bases and J 2 bases, leaving 17 bases between the germline ends. The V gene's germline CDR1 is SQVTM and CDR2 ANQGSEA. CDR3 protein: CSAGAESRNYGYTF. CDR3 coding DNA: TGCAGCGCTGGGGCGGAGAGTCGAAACTATGGCTACACCTTC.

The chain has TRBV20-1 and TRBJ1-1; 10 nucleotides match TRBD1. CDR1 DFQATT and CDR2 SNEGSKA come from the germline V gene (reference sequence). V was clipped by 4 bases and J by 3 bases; unmatched bases: 11. The CDR3 runs 16 residues. DNA of the CDR3: TGCAGTGCTACGACAGGGGGCGAGCGGCCCGACACTGAAGCTTTCTTT. Its protein product is CSATTGGERPDTEAFF.

The rearrangement joins TRBV3-1 to TRBJ1-2; 8 positions agree with TRBD1. This CDR3 is built from 15 residues. Germline V gene lookup returns CDR1 LGHDT and CDR2 YNNKEL (reference sequence). The V segment lost 4 bases and the J segment 8 bases; nucleotides outside the gene matches: 12. In nucleotides, the CDR3 is TGTGCCAGCAGCCTCCCCGGACAGGGTTATTTGGGCTACACCTTC. Its protein is CASSLPGQGYLGYTF.

CDR3 in DNA: TGTGCCAGCAGCCAAGATCGGGGGGGCGCTTTCTACAATGAGCAGTTCTTC. Translation gives CASSQDRGGAFYNEQFF. This chain uses TRBV14 with TRBJ2-1; TRBD2 aligns across 8 bases. CDR1 is SGHDN, CDR2 FVKESK, per germline. Losses at the gene ends were 0 bases for V and 3 bases for J; bases not matched to a gene: 7. The CDR3 extends over 17 amino acids.

V gene TRBV12-3 or TRBV12-4 combines with J gene TRBJ1-4, with a tentative D call TRBD1 (5 bases). The CDR3 covers 15 residues. V lost 6 bases, J lost 7 bases, and 18 bases lay in between. The CDR3 protein is CASSQGGDGFEKLFF. CDR3 DNA: TGTGCCAGCAGCCAAGGAGGGGACGGTTTTGAAAAACTGTTTTTT.

The V call is TRBV4-3, the J call TRBJ2-7, with D unresolved. The germline CDR1 and CDR2 sequences are LGHNA and YSLEER. This CDR3 contains 15 residues. With 0 bases removed from V and 0 bases from J, the gap between germline ends came to 9 bases. The CDR3 bases are TGCGCCAGCAGCCAAGAAGCCGACTTCTCCTACGAGCAGTACTTC. It is translated as CASSQEADFSYEQYF.

The chain has TRBV5-6 and TRBJ2-7, with 9 bases aligning to TRBD1. CDR3 length equals 14 residues. V was pared by 5 bases and J by 4 bases, with 7 bases of the junction left unmatched. The V gene's germline CDR1 is SGHDT and CDR2 YYEEEE. CDR3 loop: CASRVQGAYYEQYF. The CDR3 nucleotides are TGTGCCAGCAGGGTACAGGGGGCTTATTACGAGCAGTACTTC.

This clonotype was seen a few times. Its ends do not fully match the called genes, so a read error is possible. The chain joins TRBV9 to TRBJ2-6; D gene ambiguous. CDR1 SGDLS and CDR2 YYNGEE come from the germline V gene. This CDR3 region has 13 residues. The CDR3: CASSGTGTNVLTF. The CDR3 DNA reads TGTGCCAGCAGCGGAACTGGGACCAACGTCCTGACTTTC.

In its sample, this clonotype was seen once. V gene TRBV5-1 combines with J gene TRBJ2-7, with TRBD1 matching 8 bases. Looked up from germline, CDR1 is SGHRS and CDR2 is YFSETQ. V was clipped by 4 bases and J by 5 bases; unmatched bases: 14. The CDR3 is 16 residues long. DNA of the CDR3: TGCGCCAGCAGCAGAACAGGGGGATCAGATTCCCACGAGCAGTACTTC. Protein product: CASSRTGGSDSHEQYF.

The chain carries TRBV24-1 and TRBJ2-5; D is undetermined. V gave up 5 bases and J gave up 0 bases, with 6 bases separating them. The germline CDR1 and CDR2 sequences are KGHDR and SFDVKD. The CDR3 runs 13 residues. The CDR3 DNA reads as TGTGCCACCAGTGGGTCACACCAAGAGACCCAGTACTTC. Its translation: CATSGSHQETQYF.

J is TRBJ2-1 and V is TRBV24-1; 10 bases are shared with TRBD2. The CDR3 runs 15 residues. CDR1 and CDR2 (germline): KGHDR, SFDVKD. The J segment lost 7 bases and the V segment lost 6 bases, leaving 8 bases of the junction unmatched. The CDR3 region has the DNA TGTGCCACCAGTCTTCCTAGCGGGAGTTATAATGAGCAGTTCTTC. Translated: CATSLPSGSYNEQFF.

There are a few counts of this clonotype. The V gene is TRBV3-1, the J gene TRBJ1-2; no reliable D call. The CDR3 is 16 residues long. V lost 0 bases, J lost 2 bases, and 13 bases lay in between. From germline, CDR1 is LGHDT and CDR2 YNNKEL (reference sequence). In DNA, the CDR3 is TGTGCCAGCAGCCAAGATGGATCCCCACCAAACTATGGCTACACCTTC. Translation gives CASSQDGSPPNYGYTF.

This chain links TRBV5-4 with TRBJ2-3; D may correspond to TRBD1 or TRBD2 (5 bases each). V was cut by 4 bases and J by 0 bases, with 18 bases left in between. Germline V gene data show CDR1 as SGHNT and CDR2 as YYREEE (reference sequence). CDR3 size: 17 residues. The CDR3 DNA is TGTGCCAGCAGCGGACAAGGACTCACCTTTAGCACAGATACGCAGTATTTT. Protein: CASSGQGLTFSTDTQYF.

This clonotype has a handful of counts. The chain links TRBV27 to TRBJ2-7; either TRBD1 or TRBD2 may fit D (6 bases each). This CDR3 contains 13 residues. V dropped 7 bases and J dropped 1 base, with 11 bases sitting between them. Looked up from germline, CDR1 is MNHEY and CDR2 is SMNVEV (reference sequence). This CDR3 is CASKGGLSYEQYF. In nucleotides, the CDR3 is TGTGCCAGCAAAGGGGGACTGTCCTACGAGCAGTACTTC.

This clonotype was seen just once. The rearrangement links TRBV7-2 to TRBJ2-7; TRBD1 aligns across 10 bases. The closer fit of TRBJ2-5 to the DNA end suggests the J call may be wrong. Germline V CDR1 and CDR2: SGHTA, FQGNSA. The CDR3 consists of 13 residues. The CDR3 sequence: CASSGDRGETQYF. Written as DNA, the CDR3 is TGTGCCAGCAGCGGGGACAGGGGAGAGACCCAGTACTTC.

V is TRBV4-3 and J is TRBJ2-1, with TRBD2 as a possible D gene (6 bases). The CDR3 is 13 amino acids. CDR1 and CDR2 from the germline V gene are LGHNA and YSLEER. Trimming took off 4 bases at V and 13 bases at J, with 17 bases between the two ends. The CDR3 DNA follows: TGCGCCAGCAGCCCCGGATTAGGGACTGGCCAGTTCTTC. It encodes CASSPGLGTGQFF.

Here the CDR3 reads CASSVQGAGANVLTF. For the CDR3, the DNA is TGTGCCAGCAGCGTGCAGGGGGCCGGGGCCAACGTCCTGACTTTC. The V gene is TRBV9, the J gene TRBJ2-6; 8 positions agree with TRBD1. The V gene end was trimmed by 2 bases and the J gene end by 4 bases; junction bases not matched to a gene: 2. CDR1 is SGDLS and CDR2 is YYNGEE in the germline V gene. This CDR3 is 15 amino acids long.